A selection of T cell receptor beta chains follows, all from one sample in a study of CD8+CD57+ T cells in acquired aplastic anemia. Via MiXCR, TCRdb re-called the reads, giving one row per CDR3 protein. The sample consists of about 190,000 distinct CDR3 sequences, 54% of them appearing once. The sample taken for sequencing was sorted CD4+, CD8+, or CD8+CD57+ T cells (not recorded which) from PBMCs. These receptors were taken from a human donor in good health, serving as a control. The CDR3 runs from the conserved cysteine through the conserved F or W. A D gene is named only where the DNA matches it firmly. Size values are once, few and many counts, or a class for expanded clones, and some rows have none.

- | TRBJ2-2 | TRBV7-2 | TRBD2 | CASSLGLAGVTGELFF | TGTGCCAGCAGCTTAGGACTAGCGGGAGTAACCGGGGAGCTGTTTTTT
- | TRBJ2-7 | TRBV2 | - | CASSVSVAVHEQYF | TGTGCCAGCAGTGTGAGCGTCGCCGTCCACGAGCAGTACTTC
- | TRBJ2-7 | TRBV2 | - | CASRQHPAREEYEQYF | TGTGCCAGCAGACAACATCCCGCCAGGGAGGAGTACGAGCAGTACTTC
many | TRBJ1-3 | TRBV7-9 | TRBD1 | CASSIWTGYSGNTIYF | TGTGCCAGCAGCATATGGACAGGCTACTCTGGAAACACCATATATTTT
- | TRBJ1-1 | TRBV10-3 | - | CASRPGGSTEALF | TGTGCCAGCAGACCTGGGGGAAGCACTGAAGCTCTCTTT
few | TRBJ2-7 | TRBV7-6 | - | CASSSQPSYEQYF | TGTGCCAGCAGCTCTCAGCCGTCCTACGAGCAGTACTTC
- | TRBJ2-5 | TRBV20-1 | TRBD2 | CSARELAGGETQYF | TGCAGTGCTAGAGAACTAGCGGGTGGGGAGACCCAGTACTTC
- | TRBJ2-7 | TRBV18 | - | CASSRAGSASEQYF | TGTGCCAGCTCAAGGGCAGGGTCAGCGTCCGAGCAGTACTTC
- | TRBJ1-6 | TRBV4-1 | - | CASSQEGGNSPLHF | TGCGCCAGCAGCCAGGAGGGGGGAAATTCACCCCTCCACTTT
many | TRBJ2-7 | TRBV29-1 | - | CSVGTGFYEQYF | TGCAGCGTTGGAACAGGGTTCTACGAGCAGTACTTC
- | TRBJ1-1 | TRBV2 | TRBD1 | CASSPLGQGTTLHF | TGTGCCAGCAGTCCACTCGGACAGGGGACAACATTACACTTT
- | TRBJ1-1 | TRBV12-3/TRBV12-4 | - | CASSPGPTGTEAFF | TGTGCCAGCAGTCCCGGACCGACGGGCACTGAAGCTTTCTTT
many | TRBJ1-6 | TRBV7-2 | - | CASSLFMRDSPLHF | TGTGCCAGCAGCTTATTCATGAGGGACTCACCCCTCCACTTT
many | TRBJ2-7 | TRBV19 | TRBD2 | CASSSPSGGTYEQYF | TGTGCCAGTAGTTCCCCTAGCGGGGGTACCTACGAGCAGTACTTC
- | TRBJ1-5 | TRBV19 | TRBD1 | CASSTPGQLSNQPQHF | TGTGCCAGTAGTACCCCGGGACAGTTAAGCAATCAGCCCCAGCATTTT
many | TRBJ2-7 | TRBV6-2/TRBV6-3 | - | CASSPVGRLHYEQYF | TGTGCCAGCAGCCCCGTGGGCCGACTTCACTACGAGCAGTACTTC
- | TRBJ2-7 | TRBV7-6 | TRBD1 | CASSVRQGPYEQYF | TGTGCCAGCAGCGTCCGACAGGGCCCCTACGAGCAGTACTTC
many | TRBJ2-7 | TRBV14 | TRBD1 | CASSQAGQGYGEQYF | TGTGCCAGCAGCCAAGCCGGACAGGGGTATGGCGAGCAGTACTTC
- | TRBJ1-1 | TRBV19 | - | CASRQDPNTEAFF | TGTGCCAGTCGGCAGGACCCGAACACTGAAGCTTTCTTT
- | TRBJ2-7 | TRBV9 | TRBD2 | CASSVGGRGSDEQYF | TGTGCCAGCAGCGTAGGGGGGAGGGGCAGCGACGAGCAGTACTTC
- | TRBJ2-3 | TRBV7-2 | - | CASSLVRVGPDTQYF | TGTGCCAGCAGCTTAGTCAGGGTGGGTCCAGATACGCAGTATTTT
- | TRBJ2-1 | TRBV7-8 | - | CASSPNAPGQFF | TGTGCCAGCAGCCCTAACGCCCCCGGGCAGTTCTTC
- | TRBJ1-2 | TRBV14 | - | CASSQDLRYGYTF | TGTGCCAGCAGCCAAGATCTCCGGTATGGCTACACCTTC
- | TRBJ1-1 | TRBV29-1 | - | CSVDRETEAFF | TGCAGCGTTGATCGGGAAACTGAAGCTTTCTTT
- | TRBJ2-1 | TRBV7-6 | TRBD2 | CASSFTGTSFYEQLF | TGTGCCAGCAGCTTCACCGGGACTAGTTTCTATGAGCAGCTCTTC
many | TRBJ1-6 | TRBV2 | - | CASSEEAGPNSPLHF | TGTGCCAGCAGTGAAGAGGCAGGTCCCAATTCACCCCTCCACTTT
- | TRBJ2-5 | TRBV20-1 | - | CSAREGTETQYF | TGCAGTGCTAGAGAGGGGACAGAGACCCAGTACTTC
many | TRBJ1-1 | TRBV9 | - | CASSVGPMNTEAFF | TGTGCCAGCAGCGTAGGGCCAATGAACACTGAAGCTTTCTTT
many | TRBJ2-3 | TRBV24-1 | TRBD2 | CATSAGLAGSTDTQYF | TGTGCCACCAGTGCAGGGCTAGCGGGGAGCACAGATACGCAGTATTTT
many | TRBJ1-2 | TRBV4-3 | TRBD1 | CASSQFKTGEQDYGYTF | TGCGCCAGCAGCCAATTTAAGACAGGGGAACAAGACTATGGCTACACCTTC
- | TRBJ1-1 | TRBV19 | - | CASTSPGGEAFF | TGTGCCAGTACCTCCCCGGGGGGCGAAGCTTTCTTT
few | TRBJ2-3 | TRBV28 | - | CASSPPQGPAGDTQYF | TGTGCCAGCAGTCCCCCCCAGGGCCCTGCGGGAGATACGCAGTATTTT
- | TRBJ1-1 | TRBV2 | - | CASRIQAGGRTEAFF | TGTGCCAGCAGAATTCAAGCGGGGGGGAGGACTGAAGCTTTCTTT
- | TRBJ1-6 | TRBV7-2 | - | CASSQRRNSPLHF | TGTGCCAGCAGCCAAAGGAGAAATTCACCCCTCCACTTT
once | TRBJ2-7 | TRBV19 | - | CASSIGRLSYEQYF | TGTGCCAGTAGTATAGGGAGGCTTTCCTACGAGCAGTACTTC
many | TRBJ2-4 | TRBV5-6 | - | CASSLPLEAKNIQYF | TGTGCCAGCAGCTTGCCCTTGGAGGCCAAAAACATTCAGTACTTC
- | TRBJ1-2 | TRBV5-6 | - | CASSQDSYGYTF | TGTGCCAGCAGTCAAGACAGCTATGGCTACACCTTC
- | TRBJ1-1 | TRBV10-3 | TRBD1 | CAMGQGGAFF | TGTGCCATGGGACAGGGTGGAGCTTTCTTT
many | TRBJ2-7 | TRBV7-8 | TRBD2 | CASSQRGGEAYEQYF | TGTGCCAGCAGCCAGCGCGGGGGGGAGGCCTACGAGCAGTACTTC
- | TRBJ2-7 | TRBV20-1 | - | CSARSAGIYEQYF | TGCAGTGCTAGGTCGGCGGGGATTTACGAGCAGTACTTC
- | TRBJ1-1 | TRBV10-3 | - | CAISDRGPNSEAFF | TGTGCCATCAGTGATAGGGGACCGAACTCTGAAGCTTTCTTT
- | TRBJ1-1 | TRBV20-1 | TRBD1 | CSASRQGAEAFF | TGCAGTGCTAGTAGACAGGGGGCTGAAGCTTTCTTT
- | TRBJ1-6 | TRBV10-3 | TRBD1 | CAISESRDRGGSPLHF | TGTGCCATCAGTGAGTCGAGGGACAGGGGTGGTTCACCCCTCCACTTT
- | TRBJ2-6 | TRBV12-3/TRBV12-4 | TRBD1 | CASSPGQGLVLTF | TGTGCCAGCAGTCCTGGACAGGGTCTCGTCCTGACTTTC
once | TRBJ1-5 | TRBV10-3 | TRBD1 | CAISLGQGEQPQHF | TGTGCCATCAGTCTTGGACAGGGGGAACAGCCCCAGCATTTT
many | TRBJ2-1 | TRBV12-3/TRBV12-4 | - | CASSSREQFF | TGTGCCAGCAGTTCTCGTGAGCAGTTCTTC
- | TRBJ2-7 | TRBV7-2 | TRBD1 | CASSSTADRAEQYF | TGTGCCAGCAGCTCTACCGCCGACAGGGCCGAGCAGTACTTC
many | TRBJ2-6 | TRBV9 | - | CASSEGLSGANVLTF | TGTGCCAGCAGCGAGGGCCTCTCTGGGGCCAACGTCCTGACTTTC